This TCR beta chain was sequenced during a study of blood T cell repertoires in COVID-19. Study at large: Collection of acute and convalescent COVID-19 samples took place in the United States, Italy and Spain.

The CDR3 covers 16 residues. The ends lost 5 bases at V and 3 bases at J; junction bases unmatched: 13. CDR1 and CDR2 from the germline V gene are SGHVS and FQNEAQ. Methods used by the authors: Amplified reference gene primers provided the basis for estimating nucleated cell counts. Repertoires were generated with immunoSEQ multiplex PCR, while TCRdb's copy carries only in-frame clones and drops some. The D gene and trimming were derived from the DNA, and the V and J assignments and clone size from that table. The top ten clones hold around 8.2% of a sample with 120,000 to 150,000 clones, roughly 84% of them seen once.

The chain has TRBV7-8 and TRBJ2-7; 7 positions agree with TRBD1. The TCR was taken from a woman between 55 and 75 years old with acute or convalescent COVID-19. Sample: peripheral blood. CDR3 loop: CASSPYRGRSDYEQYF. The CDR3 coding sequence is TGTGCCAGCAGCCCTTACAGGGGTCGCTCCGACTACGAGCAGTACTTC.